One sample yielded the 29 T cell receptor beta chains listed below, sequenced in a study of regulatory T cells in long-lasting Graves disease. Arm-PCR of CDR3 regions and iRepertoire HTBI primers were the basis on which TCR beta libraries were built. One entry per CDR3 protein results from TCRdb running MiXCR on the multiplex PCR reads. The sample lists a few hundred thousand distinct CDR3 sequences, approximately 15% occurring once. Time point defined: newly diagnosed GD, antithyroid drugs for less than 3 months. There was RNA extracted from PBMCs, and the TCR library was made from it. The data were also submitted as part of a second study, on T cells in Graves' hyperthyroidism and ophthalmopathy.

Sample: peripheral blood mononuclear cells (PBMCs), taken at new diagnosis, from a patient treated with antithyroid drugs. Receptors originate from a woman in her forties or fifties with Graves disease.

In nucleotides, the CDR3 is TGTGCCAGTAGTATGCAGGGGGCGGTCACCGGGGAGCTGTTTTTT. As protein: CASSMQGAVTGELFF. The rearrangement joins TRBV19 to TRBJ2-2; TRBD1 matches 8 bases. The trim removed 3 bases at V and 4 bases at J, leaving 4 bases unmatched. Germline V lookup: CDR1 LNHDA, CDR2 SQIVND (reference sequence). The length of the CDR3 is 15 residues.

The J gene is TRBJ2-7, the V gene TRBV10-2; no reliable D call. CDR3 length equals 12 residues. The V end lost 3 bases, the J end lost 6 bases, and 9 bases lay between the germline ends. Germline assignment: CDR1 WSHSY and CDR2 SAAADI. CDR3 sequence (DNA): TGCGCCAGCAGTGACTCGGGCCTCGAGCAGTACTTC. It codes for CASSDSGLEQYF.

This clonotype occurred a few times. V and J are TRBV28 and TRBJ2-1; 9 bases align to TRBD2. Germline trimming cut 6 bases from V and 1 base from J; bases unmatched to any gene: 7. From germline, CDR1 is MDHEN and CDR2 SYDVKM. This CDR3 has 16 amino acids. CDR3 loop: CASRPVAGGSYNEQFF. CDR3 coding DNA: TGTGCCAGCAGACCAGTGGCGGGAGGGTCCTACAATGAGCAGTTCTTC. Drawing the rest from reference TRBV28 and TRBJ2-1, the complete variable domain is DVKVTQSSRYLVKRTGEKVFLECVQDMDHENMFWYRQDPGLGLRLIYFSYDVKMKEKGDIPEGYSVSREKKERFSLILESASTNQTSMYLCASRPVAGGSYNEQFFGPGTRLTVL.

This clonotype turned up a few times. The chain has TRBV7-2 and TRBJ2-5; no clear D gene. The CDR3 extends over 13 amino acids. Germline V gene sequence: CDR1 SGHTA, CDR2 FQGNSA. With 2 bases removed from V and 2 bases from J, the gap between germline ends came to 6 bases. This CDR3 is CASSLQEQETQYF. CDR3 nucleotides: TGTGCCAGCAGCTTACAAGAACAAGAGACCCAGTACTTC. The variable domain in full, completed from reference TRBV7-2 and TRBJ2-5, reads GAGVSQSPSNKVTEKGKDVELRCDPISGHTALYWYRQSLGQGLEFLIYFQGNSAPDKSGLPSDRFSAERTGGSVSTLTIQRTQQEDSAVYLCASSLQEQETQYFGPGTRLLVL.

The chain uses TRBV6-1 and TRBJ1-6; no reliable D call. Trimming took 7 bases from V and 5 from J, leaving 9 bases between them. The CDR3 runs 13 residues. Per germline, CDR1 MNHNS and CDR2 SASEGT. CDR3 amino acids: CASTDQNNSPLHF. CDR3 nucleotides: TGTGCCAGCACCGATCAGAATAATTCACCCCTCCACTTT.

The rearrangement joins TRBV30 to TRBJ2-3, with no clear D. The germline V gene has CDR1 GTSNPN and CDR2 SVGIG (reference sequence). CDR3 length equals 12 residues. V shed 5 bases and J shed 6 bases, with 12 bases lying between them. The CDR3 nucleotides are TGTGCCTGGGCCCGACTGGGGGATACGCAGTATTTT. It codes for CAWARLGDTQYF.

This clonotype was seen repeatedly, ten times or more. The V gene is TRBV6-5, the J gene TRBJ1-2; D unclear. V lost 2 bases and J 4 bases, leaving 11 bases between the germline ends. This CDR3 is built from 14 residues. Germline V CDR1 and CDR2: MNHEY, SVGAGI. CDR3 in amino acids: CASSYTDLGYGYTF. The CDR3, as DNA: TGTGCCAGCAGTTACACTGACCTCGGCTATGGCTACACCTTC.

This clonotype has just a few counts. The chain carries TRBV5-1 and TRBJ1-4; D is unclear. Germline loops: CDR1 SGHRS, CDR2 YFSETQ. The CDR3 sequence is 14 residues long. V was pared by 4 bases and J by 0 bases, with 7 bases between. CDR3 DNA: TGCGCCAGCAGCATCTCTGCAACTAATGAAAAACTGTTTTTT. Amino acids: CASSISATNEKLFF.

This clonotype has ten or more counts. The chain is built from TRBV7-2 and TRBJ2-1; 12 positions agree with TRBD2. The CDR3 loop spans 16 amino acids. Germline V CDR1 and CDR2: SGHTA, FQGNSA. V shed 4 bases, J shed 7 bases, and the junction held 8 bases outside the gene matches. CDR3 amino acids: CASSSLTSGRRNEQFF. CDR3 bases: TGTGCCAGCAGCTCCCTAACTAGCGGGAGGCGGAATGAGCAGTTCTTC.

This chain links TRBV5-1 with TRBJ2-2; D unclear. Looked up from germline, CDR1 is SGHRS and CDR2 is YFSETQ. The CDR3 sequence is 17 residues long. V was pared by 4 bases and J by 0 bases, with 16 bases between. This CDR3 is CASSPGHGDTNTGELFF. For the CDR3, the DNA is TGCGCCAGCAGCCCGGGCCACGGAGATACGAACACCGGGGAGCTGTTTTTT.

The table lists this clonotype with many counts. The J gene is TRBJ1-5, the V gene TRBV2; 7 positions match TRBD1. CDR1 is SNHLY and CDR2 is FYNNEI in the germline V gene. The CDR3 consists of 17 residues. Germline trimming cut 1 base from V and 7 bases from J; bases unmatched to any gene: 13. CDR3 DNA: TGTGCCAGCAGTGAAGAAGGGACAGCTCTCTTCGGGCAGCCCCAGCATTTT. Translation: CASSEEGTALFGQPQHF.

This chain connects TRBV5-1 to TRBJ2-3, with D perhaps TRBD1 (5 bases). CDR3 size: 16 residues. V lost 0 bases and J lost 10, with 21 bases in between. Germline CDR1 reads SGHRS; CDR2 reads YFSETQ. The DNA of the CDR3 is TGCGCCAGCAGCTTGGAGGGCAGGGTACGGACGGATGCGCAGTATTTT. This sequence encodes CASSLEGRVRTDAQYF.

This clonotype was seen once. V and J are TRBV7-3 and TRBJ2-4; TRBD2 aligns across 9 bases. The CDR3 runs 23 residues. Germline loops: CDR1 SGHTA, CDR2 FQGTGA. Trimming at V came to 0 bases and at J to 8 bases, leaving 29 bases not matched to a gene. CDR3 DNA: TGTGCCAGCAGCTTAACTAGCGGGAGCCCTGATGACTGGGAAGTTGCTAAGTCTGACATTCAGTACTTC. This encodes CASSLTSGSPDDWEVAKSDIQYF.

In this sample, this clonotype turned up many times. The chain recombines TRBV28 with TRBJ2-1; D gene uncertain. V lost 7 bases, J lost 8 bases, and 18 bases lay in between. CDR1 is MDHEN and CDR2 is SYDVKM in the germline V gene. CDR3 length equals 14 residues. CDR3 in amino acids: CASTLDNPRDEQFF. CDR3 in DNA: TGTGCCAGCACCCTCGACAATCCCAGAGATGAGCAGTTCTTC.

This chain joins TRBV6-1 and TRBJ2-1; a weak D match, TRBD2 (6 bases). V dropped 5 bases and J dropped 0 bases, with 11 bases sitting between them. There are 15 residues in the CDR3. Germline assignment: CDR1 MNHNS and CDR2 SASEGT. The DNA of the CDR3 is TGTGCCAGCAGTTATATGGGGGGCTCCTACAATGAGCAGTTCTTC. Translation: CASSYMGGSYNEQFF.

This clonotype was seen at least ten times. The V and J genes are TRBV28 and TRBJ1-5; 8 nucleotides line up with TRBD1. The germline CDR1 and CDR2 sequences are MDHEN and SYDVKM. Trimming took 1 base from V and 11 from J; bases not matched to a gene: 13. The CDR3 is made up of 16 amino acids. Written as DNA, the CDR3 is TGTGCCAGCAGTTTATTCCTGTCGGGACAGGCGAGGACCCAGCATTTT. This gives the protein CASSLFLSGQARTQHF.

V gene TRBV6-2 or TRBV6-3 combines with J gene TRBJ2-1; 8 bases align to TRBD2. Looked up from germline, CDR1 is MNHEY and CDR2 is SVGEGT. This CDR3 contains 12 residues. The V and J ends lost 4 bases and 9 bases, in that order; junction bases with no gene match: 2. This CDR3 is CASSFSGTEQFF. CDR3 DNA sequence: TGTGCCAGCAGTTTTAGCGGGACTGAGCAGTTCTTC.

Note on this clonotype: A single base is all that separates this from a far larger clone, so a read error is likely. V gene TRBV11-3 combines with J gene TRBJ2-1; 9 bases line up with TRBD2. The CDR3 has 15 amino acids. V dropped 7 bases and J dropped 0; count of bases not matched to a gene: 4. Germline V lookup: CDR1 SGHNT, CDR2 YENEEA. The CDR3 DNA reads TGTGCCAGCACCCTTAGCGGGAGCTCCTACAATGAGCAGTTCTTC. Translated, it gives CASTLSGSSYNEQFF.

This clonotype was counted only a few times. The rearrangement joins TRBV5-8 to TRBJ2-2; D is unresolved. The length of the CDR3 is 13 residues. Per the germline V gene, CDR1 is SGHTS and CDR2 is YDEGEE. V was clipped by 5 bases and J by 4 bases, with 9 bases between them. The CDR3 region is CASRGQSTGELFF. The CDR3 region has the DNA TGTGCCAGCAGAGGCCAGTCCACCGGGGAGCTGTTTTTT.

A remark on this clonotype: Being one base from a much bigger clone, this may be a read error. This chain links TRBV2 with TRBJ2-1, with D possibly matching TRBD2 (6 bases). CDR3 size: 19 residues. The V gene's germline CDR1 is SNHLY and CDR2 FYNNEI. Here the CDR3 reads CASSELDYPTLSSYNEQLF. In DNA, the CDR3 is TGTGCCAGCAGTGAATTGGACTACCCGACCTTAAGCTCCTACAATGAGCAGCTCTTC.

This chain joins TRBV30 and TRBJ1-1; TRBD1 is a possible D gene (6 bases). The CDR3 runs to 15 residues. V was cut by 2 bases and J by 4 bases, with 17 bases left in between. Germline V lookup: CDR1 GTSNPN, CDR2 SVGIG (reference sequence). The CDR3 region is CAWSQPGADFTEAFF. The CDR3 bases are TGTGCCTGGAGTCAACCAGGGGCTGACTTCACTGAAGCTTTCTTT.

In this sample, this clonotype turned up many times. This chain links TRBV11-2 with TRBJ2-1; perhaps TRBD1 as D (6 bases). Trimming cost V 1 base and J 4 bases, with 8 bases left between them. This CDR3 is 14 amino acids long. Germline V gives CDR1 SGHAT, CDR2 FQNNGV. As DNA, the CDR3 is TGTGCCAGCAGCTTAGCAGGGGAGTACAATGAGCAGTTCTTC. Its protein product is CASSLAGEYNEQFF.

The chain couples TRBV5-1 to TRBJ1-1; D might be TRBD1 (5 bases). From germline, CDR1 is SGHRS and CDR2 YFSETQ. Between the trimmed V and J ends, which lost 3 bases and 7 bases, there was a span of 22 bases. The CDR3 runs to 16 residues. In DNA form, the CDR3 reads TGCGCCAGCAGCTCGGGGCTCGGGGAGGCTTATAATGAAGCTTTCTTT. Its translation: CASSSGLGEAYNEAFF.

This clonotype was observed a single time. The V call is TRBV4-2, the J call TRBJ2-2; tentative D call: TRBD1 (6 bases). Per the germline V gene, CDR1 is LGHNA and CDR2 is YNFKEQ. Trimming removed 1 base at V and 0 bases at J, with 15 bases between. The length of the CDR3 is 18 residues. The CDR3 coding sequence is TGTGCCAGCAGCCAAGGAGGGGGATCAGGGGCGAACACCGGGGAGCTGTTTTTT. Translated: CASSQGGGSGANTGELFF.

At least ten counts were recorded for this clonotype. The junction does not match germline at one end; this may be a read error. The V gene is TRBV12-3 or TRBV12-4, the J gene TRBJ2-7; TRBD2 is a possible D gene (5 bases). The CDR3 has 15 residues. The CDR3 sequence is CASSQRTARGMEQCF. DNA for the CDR3: TGTGCCAGCAGCCAGCGGACCGCACGTGGAATGGAGCAGTGCTTC.

On this clonotype itself: A much larger clonotype is one base distant, so this may be a read error. The DNA is left out, because the CDR3 cannot be placed on it with certainty; the CDR3 is given as TCRdb lists it. This chain links TRBV12-3 or TRBV12-4 with TRBJ2-3; the table assigns TRBD2, which was not confirmed against the DNA. From its first to its last residue, the CDR3 has 17 amino acids. CDR3: CASSLFGSGSNTDTQCF.

Note on this clonotype: The DNA is omitted, as the CDR3 cannot be located on it reliably, and the CDR3 follows TCRdb's listing. The chain combines TRBV28 with TRBJ2-7; the table's D call TRBD2 went unverified against the DNA. The CDR3 spans 19 amino acids, including both terminal residues. Germline assignment: CDR1 MDHEN and CDR2 SYDVKM. CDR3 protein: CASSFYICSASTGTGEQYF.

As concerns this clonotype: A clone one base away is much larger, so this may be a read error. The genes are TRBV12-3 or TRBV12-4 and TRBJ2-1; no clear D gene. Trimming cost V 4 bases and J 10 bases, with 14 bases left between them. This CDR3 comprises 13 residues. The CDR3, as DNA: TGTGCCAGCAGTTCCCAGGATCCTAACGAGCAGTTCTTC. Encoded protein: CASSSQDPNEQFF.

This clonotype was observed at least ten times. V usage is TRBV28 and J usage is TRBJ2-7, with 11 bases identical to TRBD2. The V segment lost 3 bases and the J segment 3 bases; nucleotides outside the gene matches: 4. Germline CDR1 is MDHEN and CDR2 is SYDVKM. The CDR3 runs 15 residues. The CDR3 DNA reads as TGTGCCAGCAGTTTTTCTAGCGGGAGGAACTACGAGCAGTACTTC. Protein: CASSFSSGRNYEQYF.